The 20 T cell receptor beta chains below all came from one sample that was sequenced in a study of blood T cell repertoires in COVID-19. The assay was immunoSEQ multiplex PCR, and TCRdb's table has in-frame clones only and misses some. Among around 130,000 clones listed, roughly three quarters were seen once. Sequencing was done on a sample of peripheral blood. These TCRs come from a human donor in a cohort sampled during active COVID-19.

This clone is categorized as large. CDR3 nucleotide sequence: TGTGCCAGTTTTTCACAGGCTCAGCCCCAGCATTTT. Its protein product is CASFSQAQPQHF. The chain uses TRBV28 and TRBJ1-5; possibly TRBD1 for D (5 bases). The CDR3 loop spans 12 amino acids. Germline V lookup: CDR1 MDHEN, CDR2 SYDVKM. V lost 9 bases, J lost 6 bases, and 12 bases lay in between.

The chain employs TRBV11-2 and TRBJ1-5; 8 bases line up with TRBD1. The germline V gene has CDR1 SGHAT and CDR2 FQNNGV. The CDR3 runs to 15 residues. The junction had 9 bases not matched to a gene; V was cut back by 4 bases and J by 7 bases. The CDR3 loop reads CASSSTTGVGQPQHF. In nucleotides, the CDR3 is TGTGCCAGCAGCTCTACGACAGGGGTAGGACAGCCCCAGCATTTT.

V and J are TRBV6-5 and TRBJ2-7; 9 nucleotides line up with TRBD1. Trimming removed 6 bases from V and 6 bases from J; junction bases left unmatched: 9. The germline gives CDR1 MNHEY, CDR2 SVGAGI. The CDR3 sequence is 14 residues long. CDR3 coding DNA: TGTGCCAGCAGACCTACACAGGGGGCTTTCGAGCAGTACTTC. Amino acid sequence: CASRPTQGAFEQYF.

The chain has TRBV30 and TRBJ1-3; possible D gene TRBD1, 5 bases. In germline, CDR1 is GTSNPN, CDR2 SVGIG (reference sequence). V lost 4 bases to trimming and J lost 0 bases, with 10 bases between them. CDR3 length equals 14 residues. The CDR3 protein is CAWIGRGSGNTIYF. Here the CDR3 DNA reads TGTGCCTGGATAGGGAGGGGCTCTGGAAACACCATATATTTT.

The CDR3 region is CASSFSGGNQPQHF. CDR3 sequence (DNA): TGTGCCAGCAGCTTTTCGGGGGGCAATCAGCCCCAGCATTTT. The chain employs TRBV13 and TRBJ1-5, with TRBD1 as a possible D gene (5 bases). Germline V lookup: CDR1 PRHDT, CDR2 FYEKMQ (reference sequence). The ends were cut back, 3 bases at V and 2 bases at J, with 8 bases in the middle. This CDR3 has 14 residues.

This clone was seen only a few times. This sequence joins TRBV19 and TRBJ1-1, with 8 positions matching TRBD1. The CDR3 loop spans 17 amino acids. The V and J ends lost 4 bases and 4 bases, in that order; junction bases with no gene match: 14. CDR1 is LNHDA, CDR2 SQIVND, per germline (reference sequence). The CDR3 bases are TGTGCCAGTAGTAAAGGACAGGGTTGGAGGATGAGCACTGAAGCTTTCTTT. This codes for CASSKGQGWRMSTEAFF.

The gene calls are TRBV9 and TRBJ2-5, with TRBD2 matching over 9 bases. From germline, CDR1 is SGDLS and CDR2 YYNGEE. CDR3 size: 16 residues. J gave up 4 bases and V 0 bases, and 7 bases lay outside the gene matches. The CDR3 nucleotides are TGTGCCAGCAGCGTAGCGGGCGGGGGGGACCTAGAGACCCAGTACTTC. Protein sequence: CASSVAGGGDLETQYF.

The genes are TRBV28 and TRBJ2-7; 8 bases are a match to TRBD2. With V trimmed by 2 bases and J by 3 bases, 3 bases remained unmatched. This CDR3 is 14 amino acids long. Germline-derived CDR1 and CDR2 are MDHEN and SYDVKM. The CDR3 loop reads CASSLGSGIYEQYF. The CDR3 nucleotides are TGTGCCAGCAGTTTAGGTAGCGGGATCTACGAGCAGTACTTC.

The chain couples TRBV30 to TRBJ2-7, with D maybe TRBD2 (6 bases). Germline assignment: CDR1 GTSNPN and CDR2 SVGIG (reference sequence). Trimming removed 7 bases from V and 4 bases from J, with 17 bases in between. CDR3 size: 13 residues. CDR3 region: CASQRRGSYEQYF. CDR3 bases: TGTGCCTCCCAACGTCGGGGGTCGTACGAGCAGTACTTC.

DNA for the CDR3: TGTGCCAGCATGAGTACGGGTTTTGGAAAACTGTTTTTT. As protein: CASMSTGFGKLFF. This rearrangement joins TRBV6-5 to TRBJ1-4, with no clear D. In germline, CDR1 is MNHEY, CDR2 SVGAGI. This CDR3 has 13 amino acids. V lost 7 bases and J 10 bases, leaving 16 bases between the germline ends.

This clone was counted many times. The rearrangement links TRBV5-1 to TRBJ1-1, with D unclear. V shed 0 bases and J shed 6 bases, with 18 bases lying between them. The CDR3 is 16 amino acids. CDR1 SGHRS and CDR2 YFSETQ come from the germline V gene. The CDR3 reads CASSLEYETITAEAFF. The CDR3 region has the DNA TGCGCCAGCAGCTTGGAATATGAGACAATCACCGCTGAAGCTTTCTTT.

This chain links TRBV6-5 with TRBJ1-6, with 7 bases that match TRBD1. Per the germline V gene, CDR1 is MNHEY and CDR2 is SVGAGI. The CDR3 loop spans 13 amino acids. Trimming took 5 bases from V and 6 from J; bases not matched to a gene: 1. This chain's CDR3 is CASSRDSNSPLHF. The CDR3 coding sequence is TGTGCCAGCAGTCGGGACAGTAATTCACCCCTCCACTTT.

V and J are TRBV5-1 and TRBJ2-1; 8 nucleotides agree with TRBD1. The CDR3 has 14 residues. Losses at the gene ends were 2 bases for V and 8 bases for J; bases not matched to a gene: 6. Germline V gives CDR1 SGHRS, CDR2 YFSETQ. The CDR3 DNA reads TGCGCCAGCAGCTTTCAGGGGGCGTTGTATGAGCAGTTCTTC. As protein: CASSFQGALYEQFF.

The chain carries TRBV3-1 (or the pseudogene TRBV3-2) and TRBJ1-1; D unresolved. Germline V gene data show CDR1 as LGHDT and CDR2 as YNNKEL (reference sequence). This CDR3 has 15 residues. Trimming removed 1 base at V and 6 bases at J, with 15 bases between. CDR3 in amino acids: CASSQGYETQSEAFF. CDR3 DNA: TGTGCCAGCAGCCAAGGATACGAGACACAATCTGAAGCTTTCTTT.

The V call is TRBV19, the J call TRBJ2-7; 8 nucleotides line up with TRBD1. From germline, CDR1 is LNHDA and CDR2 SQIVND (reference sequence). The CDR3 has 13 residues. V was clipped by 6 bases and J by 6 bases; unmatched bases: 7. The CDR3, as DNA: TGTGCCAGTAGCGCGACAGGGGAGAGCGAGCAGTACTTC. Amino acids: CASSATGESEQYF.

The chain has TRBV6-5 and TRBJ2-7; TRBD1 agrees at 7 bases. In germline, CDR1 is MNHEY, CDR2 SVGAGI. With V trimmed by 0 bases and J by 4 bases, 3 bases remained unmatched. The CDR3 is 14 amino acids. The CDR3 DNA reads TGTGCCAGCAGTTACTCGATACAGGGGTACGAGCAGTACTTC. The encoded protein is CASSYSIQGYEQYF.

This rearrangement joins TRBV7-6 to TRBJ2-7; D might be TRBD1 (5 bases). The V end lost 5 bases, the J end lost 6 bases, and 14 bases lay between the germline ends. The CDR3 totals 13 residues. CDR1 SGHVS and CDR2 FNYEAQ come from the germline V gene. CDR3 sequence: CASSATWGSEQYF. CDR3 DNA: TGTGCCAGCAGCGCCACTTGGGGCTCCGAGCAGTACTTC.

The V and J genes are TRBV28 and TRBJ2-1; TRBD1 is a possible D gene (5 bases). The germline CDR1 and CDR2 sequences are MDHEN and SYDVKM. The CDR3 sequence is 16 residues long. Trimming stripped 2 bases from V and 7 bases from J, with 18 bases between. This CDR3 reads CASSLPTVTNRNEQFF. CDR3 in DNA: TGTGCCAGCAGTTTACCGACAGTTACAAATAGGAATGAGCAGTTCTTC.

The CDR3 DNA sequence: TGTGCCAGCAGCTTGGCCGGGGGTGAGGATGAAAAACTGTTTTTT. Translation: CASSLAGGEDEKLFF. The V call is TRBV5-4, the J call TRBJ1-4, with D perhaps TRBD1 (5 bases). The V end lost 0 bases, the J end lost 6 bases, and 12 bases lay between the germline ends. Germline loops: CDR1 SGHNT, CDR2 YYREEE (reference sequence). CDR3 length: 15 amino acids. The full variable domain, completed using reference TRBV5-4 and TRBJ1-4, is ETGVTQSPTHLIKTRGQQVTLRCSSQSGHNTVSWYQQALGQGPQFIFQYYREEENGRGNFPPRFSGLQFPNYSSELNVNALELDDSALYLCASSLAGGEDEKLFFGSGTQLSVL.

This chain uses TRBV27 with TRBJ2-3, with TRBD2 matching over 7 bases. The CDR3 loop spans 16 amino acids. The V gene's germline CDR1 is MNHEY and CDR2 SMNVEV (reference sequence). The V and J ends lost 1 base and 2 bases, in that order; junction bases with no gene match: 6. The CDR3 sequence is CASSLFAGVNTDTQYF. The CDR3 region has the DNA TGTGCCAGCAGTTTATTTGCGGGGGTAAACACAGATACGCAGTATTTT.